The clone carrying this TCR beta chain showed up just a few times. Its antigen is not identified. The CDR3 has 14 residues. Germline assignment: CDR1 ENHRY and CDR2 SYGVKD. V was pared by 10 bases and J by 2 bases, with 16 bases between. This entry comes from a study of beta chain features in type 1 diabetes. Findings and limits, study-wide: Type 1 diabetes patients had moderately but significantly shorter TCRB CDR3s in all four CD4+ subsets.

The investigators reverse transcribed all of the isolated RNA, so they sequenced expressed TCRB transcripts. The data were produced by immunoSEQ multiplex PCR, yet TCRdb's version contains in-frame clones alone and is incomplete. The table lists about 150,000 clones, less than 15% of them singletons. The sequence came from a man aged 18 to 30 with type 1 diabetes. J is TRBJ2-3 and V is TRBV10-3; D gene ambiguous. Sequencing used central memory CD4+ T cells from blood. CDR3 in DNA: TGTGCCAGCTCCCTTCAACCCTCCACAGATACGCAGTATTTT. This encodes CASSLQPSTDTQYF.